Listed below are T cell receptor beta chains from one sample, sequenced in a study of cytomegalovirus exposure and HLA in healthy donors. Generated by immunoSEQ multiplex PCR, the TCRdb table keeps only in-frame clones and is missing some. The sample consists of 300,000 to 400,000 clones, about nine tenths of them appearing once. The sample was PBMCs. The receptor set was obtained from a woman between 18 and 29 years old in good health and CMV-seronegative. The CDR3 runs from the conserved cysteine through the conserved F or W. The order of the fields is D gene, clone size, V gene, J gene, CDR3 protein, CDR3 DNA. A D gene is named only where the DNA matches it firmly. Size is stated for part of the rows, as once, few or many counts, or as a class when the clone is expanded.

NA	NA	TRBV6-4	TRBJ1-5	CASSDPGHSHQPQHF	TGTGCCAGCAGTGATCCGGGACACTCGCATCAGCCCCAGCATTTT
TRBD1	NA	TRBV25-1	TRBJ1-4	CASSEYQGGSELFF	TGTGCCAGCAGTGAATATCAGGGGGGATCAGAACTGTTTTTT
NA	NA	TRBV18	TRBJ1-1	CASSPLGRRTMEAFF	TGTGCCAGCTCACCTTTGGGGCGGCGCACCATGGAAGCTTTCTTT
NA	NA	TRBV6-5	TRBJ1-5	CASSSTVRVGPQHF	TGTGCCAGCAGTTCGACAGTCCGTGTCGGGCCCCAGCATTTT
TRBD2	few	TRBV10-1	TRBJ2-7	CASSELQREDYYEQYF	TGCGCCAGCAGTGAGCTGCAGCGGGAGGACTACTACGAGCAGTACTTC
NA	NA	TRBV5-1	TRBJ2-3	CASSLGLGADTQYF	TGCGCCAGCAGCCTGGGCCTCGGTGCAGATACGCAGTATTTT
NA	NA	TRBV28	TRBJ1-1	CASSLWQGRIEAFF	TGTGCCAGCAGTTTATGGCAGGGAAGGATTGAAGCTTTCTTT
NA	NA	TRBV4-1	TRBJ2-3	CASSQEAGWDTQYF	TGCGCCAGCAGCCAAGAGGCAGGTTGGGATACGCAGTATTTT
NA	NA	TRBV7-9	TRBJ2-7	CASSPRLRNYSYEQYF	TGTGCCAGCAGCCCTAGACTGAGGAACTACTCCTACGAGCAGTACTTC
TRBD1	NA	TRBV5-1	TRBJ1-2	CASSPQGADGYTF	TGCGCCAGCAGCCCTCAGGGGGCGGACGGCTACACCTTC
NA	NA	TRBV29-1	TRBJ1-1	CSVSGMNTEAFF	TGCAGCGTTTCCGGGATGAACACTGAAGCTTTCTTT
TRBD2	NA	TRBV11-2	TRBJ2-3	CASSLVAGGTDTQYF	TGTGCCAGCAGCTTAGTGGCGGGGGGCACAGATACGCAGTATTTT
NA	NA	TRBV19	TRBJ2-1	CASTHQGKDEQFF	TGTGCCAGTACACATCAGGGGAAGGATGAGCAGTTCTTC
NA	NA	TRBV7-6	TRBJ2-7	CASSLRGTAPLNYEQYF	TGTGCCAGCAGCCTTAGGGGGACGGCTCCCTTAAACTACGAGCAGTACTTC
NA	NA	TRBV18	TRBJ2-5	CASSRLVQETQYF	TGTGCCAGCTCACGATTAGTCCAAGAGACCCAGTACTTC
NA	NA	TRBV28	TRBJ1-5	CASSLTRRGLTDPDQPQHF	TGTGCCAGCAGTCTAACGCGTAGGGGCCTCACAGATCCCGATCAGCCCCAGCATTTT
TRBD1	few	TRBV28	TRBJ1-2	CASSYGRGRGYTF	TGTGCCAGCAGCTACGGCAGGGGGCGAGGCTACACCTTC
NA	NA	TRBV7-9	TRBJ1-5	CASSLSGVGDNQPQHF	TGTGCCAGCAGCTTGTCAGGGGTGGGTGACAATCAGCCCCAGCATTTT
NA	NA	TRBV29-1	TRBJ1-2	CSVRESYGYTF	TGCAGCGTGAGGGAGTCCTATGGCTACACCTTC
TRBD1	NA	TRBV7-7	TRBJ2-1	CASSSAPGQGSGLVNEQFF	TGTGCCAGCAGCTCGGCGCCGGGACAGGGGAGCGGTTTAGTGAATGAGCAGTTCTTC
TRBD1	NA	TRBV18	TRBJ2-7	CASSPNPRDRLYEQYF	TGTGCCAGCTCACCGAACCCACGGGACAGATTATACGAGCAGTACTTC
TRBD1	NA	TRBV7-7	TRBJ2-7	CASSTGAGYEQYF	TGTGCCAGCAGCACAGGGGCGGGTTACGAGCAGTACTTC
TRBD1	few	TRBV6-1	TRBJ2-7	CASSEGAGGSYEQYF	TGTGCCAGCAGTGAAGGGGCAGGGGGCTCCTACGAGCAGTACTTC
NA	NA	TRBV7-9	TRBJ1-4	CASMAEGRANEKLFF	TGTGCCAGCATGGCCGAGGGCCGCGCCAATGAAAAACTGTTTTTT
NA	NA	TRBV5-1	TRBJ2-5	CASSLVLTGLKETQYF	TGCGCCAGCAGCTTGGTCCTAACAGGGTTGAAGGAGACCCAGTACTTC
NA	NA	TRBV28	TRBJ2-1	CASSLRNNEQFF	TGTGCCAGCAGTCTCAGGAACAATGAGCAGTTCTTC
TRBD1	few	TRBV15	TRBJ1-2	CATSRGQQHGYTF	TGTGCCACCAGCAGGGGACAGCAACATGGCTACACCTTC
NA	NA	TRBV4-1	TRBJ1-1	CASSQERAGHTEAFF	TGCGCCAGCAGCCAAGAGAGAGCGGGGCACACTGAAGCTTTCTTT
TRBD1	NA	TRBV7-8	TRBJ2-1	CASSPRDRGPNEQFF	TGTGCCAGCAGCCCCCGGGACAGGGGGCCTAATGAGCAGTTCTTC
TRBD1	NA	TRBV30	TRBJ1-5	CAWSAIRTGRVGQPQHF	TGTGCCTGGAGTGCAATCCGGACAGGCCGAGTTGGTCAGCCCCAGCATTTT
NA	NA	TRBV5-4	TRBJ1-2	CASSAPGTGNYGYTF	TGTGCCAGCAGCGCTCCGGGAACGGGTAACTATGGCTACACCTTC